This T cell receptor (beta chain) was obtained from a study of cytomegalovirus exposure and HLA in healthy donors. The PCR employed 60 Vbeta primers together with 13 Jbeta primers. Sequencing was performed with immunoSEQ multiplex PCR; in TCRdb, only in-frame clones are kept and a portion is missing. The data hold 150,000 to 180,000 clones, with 70% to 80% observed a single time. Study observations and caveats: As immune exposure information, only CMV serostatus was available.

Note on this clone: Its antigen is not identified.

The receptor was isolated from a young man in good health and CMV-seronegative. Sample: PBMCs.

CDR3 loop: CASGAAPNTEAFF. The CDR3 DNA follows: TGTGCCAGCGGGGCTGCGCCGAACACTGAAGCTTTCTTT. This chain links TRBV7-2 with TRBJ1-1, with a tentative D call TRBD1 (5 bases). Looked up from germline, CDR1 is SGHTA and CDR2 is FQGNSA. The V end was cut by 8 bases, the J end by 1 base, with 11 bases between. The CDR3 spans 13 residues.